These T cell receptor beta chains were read from a single sample in a study of cytomegalovirus exposure and HLA in healthy donors. Assay: immunoSEQ multiplex PCR; the TCRdb copy retains only in-frame clones and omits some. Of roughly 240,000 clones in the sample, over 75% were seen once. Source material: PBMCs. The source is a boy younger than 18 in good health and CMV-seronegative. Both conserved end residues are part of each CDR3. The order of the fields is J gene, D gene, V gene, clone size, CDR3 protein, CDR3 DNA. D genes are given only for firm matches. Only part of the rows carry a size: once, few, many, or a class if the clone is expanded.

TRBJ2-1 | TRBD2 | TRBV11-2 | - | CASKPGLAENNEQFF | TGTGCCAGTAAGCCGGGACTAGCGGAGAACAATGAGCAGTTCTTC
TRBJ2-2 | - | TRBV10-3 | few | CAISDPSPGTGELFF | TGTGCCATCAGTGATCCGAGCCCGGGCACCGGGGAGCTGTTTTTT
TRBJ2-3 | TRBD1 | TRBV19 | - | CASMDWDRQVAGTDTQYF | TGTGCCAGTATGGATTGGGACAGGCAAGTTGCCGGCACAGATACGCAGTATTTT
TRBJ2-1 | TRBD1 | TRBV10-3 | few | CAITRDRDPYNEQFF | TGTGCCATCACTAGGGACAGGGATCCTTACAATGAGCAGTTCTTC
TRBJ2-1 | TRBD2 | TRBV6-4 | many | CASSPGLAGYNEQFF | TGTGCCAGCAGCCCGGGACTAGCGGGGTACAATGAGCAGTTCTTC
TRBJ2-3 | TRBD2 | TRBV5-4 | few | CASTTSGSTDTQYF | TGTGCCAGCACTACTAGCGGAAGCACAGATACGCAGTATTTT
TRBJ2-1 | - | TRBV6-1 | - | CASSEQGDTRGEQFF | TGTGCCAGCAGTGAACAGGGGGACACTCGGGGGGAGCAGTTCTTC
TRBJ1-4 | TRBD1 | TRBV28 | - | CASSFGTGVEKLFF | TGTGCCAGCAGTTTCGGGACAGGGGTTGAAAAACTGTTTTTT
TRBJ1-1 | - | TRBV5-5 | - | CASSLGSGVLGMNTEAFF | TGTGCCAGCAGCTTGGGGTCAGGGGTTTTGGGTATGAACACTGAAGCTTTCTTT
TRBJ1-1 | - | TRBV5-1 | - | CASSLSRAQAEAFF | TGCGCCAGCAGCTTGAGTCGGGCACAGGCTGAAGCTTTCTTT
TRBJ2-7 | TRBD2 | TRBV2 | few | CASSVPSGRAAFYEQYF | TGTGCCAGCAGTGTCCCTAGCGGGAGGGCCGCGTTCTACGAGCAGTACTTC